These T cell receptor beta chains were read from a single sample in a study of T cell changes during pregnancy in multiple sclerosis. Some clones are missing from TCRdb's copy, which holds only in-frame ones; the method was immunoSEQ multiplex PCR. Here the sample spans 32,000 or so clones, 90% being singletons. The sequenced sample was CD4+ T cells from peripheral blood mononuclear cells, obtained in the second trimester of pregnancy. Receptor source: a female donor with multiple sclerosis, enrolled in a pregnancy study. CDR3s include the opening cysteine and the closing phenylalanine or tryptophan. A D gene is named only where the DNA matches it firmly. Size is omitted from some rows. Given values are once, few, many or a class for expanded clones.

D,size,J,V,CDR3
TRBD1,NA,TRBJ1-2,TRBV19,CASSPDREWGYTF
NA,NA,TRBJ2-6,TRBV5-6,CASSRTEAGANVLTF
TRBD1,once,TRBJ1-1,TRBV7-3,CASSPAGQGSWTEAFF
NA,once,TRBJ1-1,TRBV7-2,CASSSPTVRNTEAFF
NA,NA,TRBJ1-2,TRBV4-2,CASSQDGRGSYGYTF
NA,once,TRBJ2-5,TRBV7-2,CASSLRLRAGATETQYF
NA,NA,TRBJ1-1,TRBV6-5,CASSLAPEVNTEAFF
NA,NA,TRBJ1-6,TRBV2,CASTGEYNSPLHF
TRBD1,NA,TRBJ2-2,TRBV5-1,CASSWGTGGAGELFF
TRBD1,NA,TRBJ2-3,TRBV5-1,CASSLAGTGGTDAQYF
NA,NA,TRBJ1-2,TRBV28,CASTGRGATYGYTF
TRBD2,NA,TRBJ2-2,TRBV11-3,CASSTGLGRGGELFF
NA,NA,TRBJ1-2,TRBV7-2,CASSPRTAYGYTF
NA,NA,TRBJ2-5,TRBV7-2,CASSFRQETQYF
NA,NA,TRBJ1-2,TRBV19,CASSRQVPGSEGGYTF
NA,once,TRBJ1-2,TRBV19,CASSTPGQHYGYTF
NA,NA,TRBJ1-3,TRBV6-5,CASSSGESGNTIYF
TRBD1,few,TRBJ1-6,TRBV11-2,CASSLGQGGLPLHF
TRBD2,NA,TRBJ2-5,TRBV10-2,CASSSSGRWKTQYF
TRBD1,NA,TRBJ2-2,TRBV5-8,CASSSGTGPTGELFF
TRBD2,NA,TRBJ2-1,TRBV30,CAWSVPTSGRNEQFF
TRBD1,NA,TRBJ2-7,TRBV7-9,CASSAGQDAYEQYF
NA,NA,TRBJ2-5,TRBV14,CASSQDLLDSRHQETQYF
NA,NA,TRBJ1-4,TRBV4-3,CASSQDREGEKLFF
NA,NA,TRBJ2-1,TRBV13,CASSLRGRFGVF
NA,NA,TRBJ2-7,TRBV4-2,CASSQAGQKPYEQYF
TRBD1,NA,TRBJ2-5,TRBV4-1,CASSRDREWGTGETQYF
TRBD2,NA,TRBJ2-3,TRBV19,CASSLNPGGGTDTQYF
TRBD2,NA,TRBJ2-7,TRBV30,CAWSDASGNTVQYF
TRBD1,NA,TRBJ1-1,TRBV7-2,CASSLAPRGQTEAFF
NA,few,TRBJ2-1,TRBV27,CASSLRYGIENEQFF
NA,NA,TRBJ1-2,TRBV25-1,CASTNRDNYGYTF
NA,NA,TRBJ1-2,TRBV25-1,CASSATQSNYGYTF
NA,NA,TRBJ1-1,TRBV19,CASSITGMNTEAFF
TRBD2,NA,TRBJ2-1,TRBV7-8,CASSLAGTTVALYNEQFF
NA,once,TRBJ1-1,TRBV7-9,CASSLEYVNTEAFF
TRBD1,NA,TRBJ1-2,TRBV27,CASLSQGAGGYTF
NA,NA,TRBJ2-3,TRBV5-4,CASSLTEPDTQYF
TRBD1,NA,TRBJ2-5,TRBV5-4,CASSSGTAQETQYF
NA,NA,TRBJ1-3,TRBV7-3,CASSPGGGISGNTIYF
NA,NA,TRBJ2-3,TRBV12-5,CASGGRPLGRKDTDTQYF
TRBD2,NA,TRBJ2-3,TRBV14,CASSFRLAGGPNTQYF
TRBD1,NA,TRBJ2-7,TRBV7-2,CASSPPGQPNSYEQYF
TRBD1,NA,TRBJ1-2,TRBV5-5,CASRVQGGSYGYTF
NA,NA,TRBJ1-1,TRBV21-1,CASSKVGGPEAFF
TRBD1,NA,TRBJ2-1,TRBV7-9,CASSLYPRDSSPNEQFF
TRBD2,NA,TRBJ2-3,TRBV7-3,CASSSSGGTDTQYF
NA,NA,TRBJ2-2,TRBV11-2,CASSSRRDTASGELFF
TRBD1,NA,TRBJ1-1,TRBV6-1,CASSPRTGMNTEAFF
NA,NA,TRBJ1-2,TRBV7-9,CASSRSGQKANYGYTF
NA,few,TRBJ2-3,TRBV5-4,CASSLTDTQYF
TRBD2,NA,TRBJ2-3,TRBV13,CASSSLAGLNTDTQYF
TRBD2,NA,TRBJ2-7,TRBV30,CAWSGLAGAPLHYEQYF